The 16 T cell receptor beta chains below all came from one sample that was sequenced in a study of blood T cell repertoires in COVID-19. TCRdb's table, derived via immunoSEQ multiplex PCR, lists solely in-frame clones and lacks some. The data show 130,000 to 150,000 clones, with roughly 87% seen just once and less than 0.95% held by the top ten. The sample taken for sequencing was peripheral blood. The origin of the receptors is a woman between 50 and 59 years old with acute or convalescent COVID-19.

This chain uses TRBV30 with TRBJ1-6, with D possibly matching TRBD1 (6 bases). Germline V CDR1 and CDR2: GTSNPN, SVGIG (reference sequence). This CDR3 contains 15 residues. CDR3 sequence (DNA): TGTGCGATAACACTGCGGGGGGCGAATAATTCACCCCTCCACTTT. This codes for CAITLRGANNSPLHF.

V and J are TRBV12-3 or TRBV12-4 and TRBJ2-2; D call uncertain. The germline V and J ends were trimmed by 4 bases and 6 bases, with 3 bases remaining between them. The CDR3 covers 11 residues. CDR3 residues: CASSWPGELFF. The CDR3 nucleotides are TGTGCCAGCAGTTGGCCCGGGGAGCTGTTTTTT.

V gene TRBV18 combines with J gene TRBJ2-3; TRBD2 matches at 8 bases. V lost 2 bases to trimming and J lost 3 bases; unmatched junction nucleotides: 4. The CDR3 extends over 15 amino acids. CDR1 and CDR2 from the germline V gene are KGHSH and LQKENI. The CDR3 loop reads CASSPERGGTDTQYF. DNA of the CDR3: TGTGCCAGCTCACCAGAACGGGGGGGAACAGATACGCAGTATTTT.

CDR3 nucleotides: TGTGCCAGCAGCTTAGCCGGACAGGGGTCCTACAATGAGCAGTTCTTC. The encoded protein is CASSLAGQGSYNEQFF. The chain uses TRBV7-3 and TRBJ2-1; 9 bases fit TRBD1. This CDR3 comprises 16 residues. Germline CDR1 SGHTA, CDR2 FQGTGA. Trimming removed 2 bases from V and 1 base from J; junction bases left unmatched: 3.

The chain recombines TRBV4-2 with TRBJ1-1; D unclear. V gave up 0 bases and J gave up 1 base, with 12 bases separating them. CDR1 is LGHNA and CDR2 is YNFKEQ in the germline V gene. The length of the CDR3 is 16 residues. CDR3 amino acids: CASSQDLGVQNTEAFF. The CDR3 region has the DNA TGTGCCAGCAGCCAAGATCTCGGGGTCCAGAACACTGAAGCTTTCTTT.

This clone was detected only a few times. The genes are TRBV29-1 and TRBJ2-2; D is ambiguous. The germline gives CDR1 SQVTM, CDR2 ANQGSEA. The CDR3 contains 11 residues. Trimming cost V 4 bases and J 5 bases, with 5 bases left between them. The chain's CDR3 is CSVVGTGELFF. Written as DNA, the CDR3 is TGCAGCGTTGTCGGGACCGGGGAGCTGTTTTTT.

The sample holds a few counts of this clone. The J gene is TRBJ2-7, the V gene TRBV2; tentative D call: TRBD1 (6 bases). V was clipped by 5 bases and J by 5 bases, with 10 bases between them. The CDR3 is made up of 12 amino acids. Looked up from germline, CDR1 is SNHLY and CDR2 is FYNNEI. The CDR3 loop reads CASSYRVDEQYF. Written as DNA, the CDR3 is TGTGCCAGCAGTTACAGGGTCGACGAGCAGTACTTC.

The chain is built from TRBV30 and TRBJ1-1; possibly TRBD1 for D (6 bases). The CDR3 is 13 amino acids. V was clipped by 2 bases and J by 5 bases, with 12 bases between them. Germline V gives CDR1 GTSNPN, CDR2 SVGIG (reference sequence). The CDR3 spells CAWSLRGNTEAFF. In nucleotides, the CDR3 is TGTGCCTGGAGTCTAAGGGGGAATACTGAAGCTTTCTTT.

The J gene is TRBJ2-7, the V gene TRBV11-1, with 9 bases fitting TRBD2. This CDR3 has 15 amino acids. Unmatched junction bases numbered 7, after V lost 5 bases and J lost 2 bases. CDR1 is SGHAT, CDR2 FQDESV, per germline (reference sequence). The CDR3 bases are TGTGCCAGCAGCGGTGGGCTAGCGGGGACCTACGAGCAGTACTTC. Its translation is CASSGGLAGTYEQYF. The full variable domain, completed using reference TRBV11-1 and TRBJ2-7, is EAEVAQSPRYKITEKSQAVAFWCDPISGHATLYWYRQILGQGPELLVQFQDESVVDDSQLPKDRFSAERLKGVDSTLKIQPAELGDSAMYLCASSGGLAGTYEQYFGPGTRLTVT.

There are a few counts of this clone. The chain employs TRBV6-6 and TRBJ1-5, with D unresolved. The CDR3 is 15 amino acids. V was cut by 7 bases and J by 2 bases, with 15 bases left in between. Germline V gene sequence: CDR1 MNHNY, CDR2 SVGAGI (reference sequence). The CDR3 coding sequence is TGTGCCAGCATCGCATCCGCGGCGGGCAATCAGCCCCAGCATTTT. It is translated as CASIASAAGNQPQHF.

A single count supports this clone. CDR3 DNA: TGTGCCACCAGCAGAGAAGGGACTACCTACGAGCAGTACTTC. It is translated as CATSREGTTYEQYF. V is TRBV15 and J is TRBJ2-7; 7 bases are a match to TRBD2. Germline V gene lookup returns CDR1 LNHNV and CDR2 YYDKDF (reference sequence). Trimming took 0 bases from V and 2 from J; bases not matched to a gene: 1. This CDR3 comprises 14 residues.

The chain's CDR3 is CASSYGGAIDEKLFF. CDR3 DNA: TGTGCCAGCAGTTACGGGGGGGCGATCGATGAAAAACTGTTTTTT. The V and J genes are TRBV6-2 or TRBV6-3 and TRBJ1-4, with D possibly being TRBD1 (6 bases). Trimming cost V 2 bases and J 6 bases, with 13 bases left between them. This CDR3 has 15 amino acids. Germline-derived CDR1 and CDR2 are MNHEY and SVGEGT.

Here the CDR3 reads CASTPGLDPYEQYF. The CDR3 DNA reads as TGTGCCAGCACCCCGGGACTAGACCCCTACGAGCAGTACTTC. The chain couples TRBV9 to TRBJ2-7; 8 positions agree with TRBD2. After removal of 6 bases from V and 2 bases from J, the junction contained 7 bases not matched to a gene. CDR3 size: 14 residues. Germline V gives CDR1 SGDLS, CDR2 YYNGEE.

The chain employs TRBV27 and TRBJ2-7; D is ambiguous. This CDR3 is built from 12 residues. Germline-derived CDR1 and CDR2 are MNHEY and SMNVEV (reference sequence). V lost 4 bases to trimming and J lost 0 bases, with 4 bases between them. In DNA form, the CDR3 reads TGTGCCAGCAGTTCCGGCTCCTACGAGCAGTACTTC. Translating gives CASSSGSYEQYF.

The rearrangement joins TRBV9 to TRBJ2-3; no definite D call. From germline, CDR1 is SGDLS and CDR2 YYNGEE. Trimming took off 0 bases at V and 0 bases at J, with 8 bases between the two ends. CDR3 length equals 15 residues. CDR3 nucleotides: TGTGCCAGCAGCGTAGAGCCCCACAGCACAGATACGCAGTATTTT. It translates to CASSVEPHSTDTQYF.

The genes are TRBV11-3 and TRBJ2-3, with D perhaps matching TRBD2 (5 bases). Germline-derived CDR1 and CDR2 are SGHNT and YENEEA. The V end lost 5 bases, the J end lost 2 bases, and 17 bases lay between the germline ends. This CDR3 contains 16 residues. CDR3 nucleotide sequence: TGTGCCAGCAGCCTCCGGGGATTCTTGTCCACAGATACGCAGTATTTT. Translated, it gives CASSLRGFLSTDTQYF.